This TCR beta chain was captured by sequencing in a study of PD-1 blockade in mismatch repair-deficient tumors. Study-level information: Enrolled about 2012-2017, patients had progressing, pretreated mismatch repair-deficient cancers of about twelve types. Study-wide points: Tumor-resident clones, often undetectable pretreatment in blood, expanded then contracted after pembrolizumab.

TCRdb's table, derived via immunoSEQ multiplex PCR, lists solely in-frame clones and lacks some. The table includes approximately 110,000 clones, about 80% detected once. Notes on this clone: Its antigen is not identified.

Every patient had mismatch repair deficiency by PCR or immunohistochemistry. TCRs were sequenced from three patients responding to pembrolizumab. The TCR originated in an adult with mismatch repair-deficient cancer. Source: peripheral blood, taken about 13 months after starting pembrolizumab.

This chain's CDR3 is CASSQRQAGAYGYTF. CDR3 bases: TGCGCCAGCAGCCAGAGACAGGCTGGTGCCTATGGCTACACCTTC. V is TRBV5-1 and J is TRBJ1-2; TRBD1 might be the D (6 bases). Germline CDR1 reads SGHRS; CDR2 reads YFSETQ. V was clipped by 4 bases and J by 4 bases, with 17 bases between them. The CDR3 length is 15 residues.